This passage covers 4 T cell receptor beta chains from one sample sequenced in a study of control samples from healthy donors and cancer patients. The protocol was immunoSEQ multiplex PCR, while the TCRdb copy is restricted to in-frame clones and leaves out a portion. The data contain around 200,000 clones, over 80% of them singletons. Sequencing input: blood. The receptors were sampled from a man in his late teens or twenties in good health.

V usage is TRBV7-3 and J usage is TRBJ1-1; 7 nucleotides line up with TRBD1. Germline lookup yields CDR1 SGHTA and CDR2 FQGTGA. J lost 5 bases, V lost 2 bases, and 2 bases had no gene match. This CDR3 has 13 amino acids. For the CDR3, the DNA is TGTGCCAGCAGCTTACAGGGGGGAACTGAAGCTTTCTTT. Its translation is CASSLQGGTEAFF.

The chain uses TRBV3-1 (or the pseudogene TRBV3-2) and TRBJ2-1, with D unclear. There are 15 residues in the CDR3. Trimming cost V 1 base and J 5 bases, with 12 bases left between them. The germline gives CDR1 LGHDT, CDR2 YNNKEL (reference sequence). CDR3 loop: CASSQVPNANNEQFF. CDR3 nucleotide sequence: TGTGCCAGCAGCCAAGTCCCCAACGCTAACAATGAGCAGTTCTTC.

This clone was seen once. The chain joins TRBV10-1 to TRBJ2-3; 9 positions match TRBD1. The CDR3 extends over 13 amino acids. V gave up 5 bases and J gave up 4 bases; unmatched junction bases: 1. Germline CDR1 and CDR2: WNHNN and SYGVQD (reference sequence). CDR3 nucleotides: TGCGCCAGCAGTCGGGACAGGGCAGATACGCAGTATTTT. Its translation: CASSRDRADTQYF.

The chain couples TRBV24-1 to TRBJ2-1; the D gene is possibly TRBD2 (6 bases). The V and J ends lost 5 bases and 0 bases respectively, with 7 bases between them. Germline CDR1 is KGHDR and CDR2 is SFDVKD. This CDR3 region has 14 residues. This CDR3 reads CATSGRVSYNEQFF. CDR3 nucleotide sequence: TGTGCCACCAGTGGGAGGGTCTCCTACAATGAGCAGTTCTTC.